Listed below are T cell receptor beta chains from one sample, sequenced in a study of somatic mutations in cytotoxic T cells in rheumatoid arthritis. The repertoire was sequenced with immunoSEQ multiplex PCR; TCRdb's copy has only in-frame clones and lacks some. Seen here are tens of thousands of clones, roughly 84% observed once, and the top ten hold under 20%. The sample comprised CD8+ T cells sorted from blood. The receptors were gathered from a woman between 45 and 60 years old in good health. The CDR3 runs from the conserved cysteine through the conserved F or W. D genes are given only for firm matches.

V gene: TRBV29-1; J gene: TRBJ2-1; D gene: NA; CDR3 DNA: TGCAGCGTTGAAAGACCGGCACCCGAACTCGAAGGCTATGAGCAGTTCTTC; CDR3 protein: CSVERPAPELEGYEQFF
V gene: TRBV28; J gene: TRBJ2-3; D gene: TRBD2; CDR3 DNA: TGTGCCAGCAGTGGCACTAGCGGGCCGACCACAGATACGCAGTATTTT; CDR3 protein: CASSGTSGPTTDTQYF
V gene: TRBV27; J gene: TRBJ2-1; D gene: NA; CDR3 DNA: TGTGCCAGCAGTTTTGGCTTTGATGAGCAGTTCTTC; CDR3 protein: CASSFGFDEQFF
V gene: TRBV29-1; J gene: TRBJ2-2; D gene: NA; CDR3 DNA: TGCAGCGTTGTAAAGGGAAACACCGGGGAGCTGTTTTTT; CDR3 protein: CSVVKGNTGELFF
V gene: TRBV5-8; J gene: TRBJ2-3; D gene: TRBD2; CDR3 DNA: TGTGCCAGCAGCAAAATTAGCGGGGGCACAGATACGCAGTATTTT; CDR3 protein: CASSKISGGTDTQYF
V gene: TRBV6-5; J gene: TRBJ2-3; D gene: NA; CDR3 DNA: TGTGCCAGCAGTGTACAGGCTACAGATACGCAGTATTTT; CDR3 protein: CASSVQATDTQYF
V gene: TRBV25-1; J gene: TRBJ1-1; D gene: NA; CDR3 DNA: TGTGCCAGCAGTGACAGTATGAACACTGAAGCTTTCTTT; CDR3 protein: CASSDSMNTEAFF
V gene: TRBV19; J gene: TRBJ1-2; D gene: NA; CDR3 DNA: TGTGCCATCAGGGGAGACTATGGCTACACCTTC; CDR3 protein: CAIRGDYGYTF
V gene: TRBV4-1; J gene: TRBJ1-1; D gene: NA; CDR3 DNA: TGCGCCAGCAGCCCCGACCTGAACACTGAAGCTTTCTTT; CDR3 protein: CASSPDLNTEAFF
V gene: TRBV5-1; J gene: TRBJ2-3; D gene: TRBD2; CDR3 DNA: TGCGCCAGCAGCTGGCCTCGACTAGCGGGGGGGCCTGCAGATACGCAGTATTTT; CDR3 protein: CASSWPRLAGGPADTQYF
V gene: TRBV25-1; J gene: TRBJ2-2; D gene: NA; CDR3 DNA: TGTGCCAGCAGTGAGGGCAGAGACACCGGGGAGCTGTTTTTT; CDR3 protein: CASSEGRDTGELFF
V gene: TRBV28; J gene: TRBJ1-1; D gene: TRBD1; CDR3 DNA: TGTGCCAGCAGGACAGGGGATGGCACTGAAGCTTTCTTT; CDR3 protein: CASRTGDGTEAFF
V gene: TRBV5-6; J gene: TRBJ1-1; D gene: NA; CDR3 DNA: TGTGCCAGCAGCTTGGTGACAGGAGGGGACACTGAAGCTTTCTTT; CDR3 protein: CASSLVTGGDTEAFF
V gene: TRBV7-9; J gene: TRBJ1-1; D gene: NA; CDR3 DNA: TGTGCCAGCAGCTTGGACGTGGGCACTGAAGCTTTCTTT; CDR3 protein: CASSLDVGTEAFF
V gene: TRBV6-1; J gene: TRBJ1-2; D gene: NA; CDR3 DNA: TGTGCCAGCAGTGAAGCGGTAACGTGGAAAGGAGGGTTAAACTATGGCTACACCTTC; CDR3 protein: CASSEAVTWKGGLNYGYTF
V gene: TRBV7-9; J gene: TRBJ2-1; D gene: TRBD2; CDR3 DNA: TGTGCCAGCAGTTTAATGGGGGCTAGCGGGGGCTATAACAATGAGCAGTTCTTC; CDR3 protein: CASSLMGASGGYNNEQFF
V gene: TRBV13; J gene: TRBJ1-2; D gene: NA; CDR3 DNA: TGTGCCAGCAGCCAAGGGGCCCCTAACTATGGCTACACCTTC; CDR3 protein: CASSQGAPNYGYTF
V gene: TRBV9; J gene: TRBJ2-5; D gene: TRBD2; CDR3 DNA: TGTGCCAGCAGCGTAGCGTCTAGCGGGGGGGAGACCCAGTACTTC; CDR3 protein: CASSVASSGGETQYF
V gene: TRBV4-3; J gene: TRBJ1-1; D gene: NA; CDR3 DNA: TGCGCCAGCAGACTTAACAGGGTGAACACTGAAGCTTTCTTT; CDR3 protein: CASRLNRVNTEAFF
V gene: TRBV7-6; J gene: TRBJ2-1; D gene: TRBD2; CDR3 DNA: TGTGCCAGCAGCACTAGCGGGAGCTCCTACAATGAGCAGTTCTTC; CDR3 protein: CASSTSGSSYNEQFF
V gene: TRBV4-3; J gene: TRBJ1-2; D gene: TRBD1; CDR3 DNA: TGCGCCAGCAGCCAAGATTTAGGGGACAGGATTAGTGGCTACACCTTC; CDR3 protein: CASSQDLGDRISGYTF
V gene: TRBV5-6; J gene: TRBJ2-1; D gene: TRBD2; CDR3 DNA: TGTGCCAGCAGTTTAAACCCCGGGACTAGCGGGTACAATGAGCAGTTCTTC; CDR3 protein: CASSLNPGTSGYNEQFF
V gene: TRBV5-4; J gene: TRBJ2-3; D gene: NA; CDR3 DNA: TGTGCCAGCAGCTTGGACCTAGGGTCCACAGATACGCAGTATTTT; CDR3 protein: CASSLDLGSTDTQYF
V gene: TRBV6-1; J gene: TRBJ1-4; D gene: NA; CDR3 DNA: TGTGCCAGCAGTGCAGGGGCAGGGACTAATGAAAAACTGTTTTTT; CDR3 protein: CASSAGAGTNEKLFF
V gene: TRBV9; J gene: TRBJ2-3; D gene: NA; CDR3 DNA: TGTGCCAGCACCATAGGGCAGGGGTCGGCAGATACGCAGTATTTT; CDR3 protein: CASTIGQGSADTQYF
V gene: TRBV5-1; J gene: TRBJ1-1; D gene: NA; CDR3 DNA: TGCGCCAGCAGCTCCAGGGCTGAAGCTTTCTTT; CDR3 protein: CASSSRAEAFF
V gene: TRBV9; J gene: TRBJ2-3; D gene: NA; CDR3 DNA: TGTGCCAGCAGCGTAGAGGGGAAAGATACGCAGTATTTT; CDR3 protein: CASSVEGKDTQYF
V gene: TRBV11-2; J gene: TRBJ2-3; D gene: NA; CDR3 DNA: TGTGCCAGCAGCCCTCCGGGACTCGGCACAGATACGCAGTATTTT; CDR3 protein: CASSPPGLGTDTQYF
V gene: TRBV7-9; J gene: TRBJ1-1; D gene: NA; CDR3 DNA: TGTGCCAGCAGCTCCACGGGATCGAACACTGAAGCTTTCTTT; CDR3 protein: CASSSTGSNTEAFF
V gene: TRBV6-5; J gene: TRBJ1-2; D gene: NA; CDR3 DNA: TGTGCCAGCAGTTACGGGGGGGGCCCTGGCTACACCTTC; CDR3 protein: CASSYGGGPGYTF
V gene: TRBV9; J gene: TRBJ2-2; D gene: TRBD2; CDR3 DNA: TGTGCCAGCAGCCCCCGCGCTAGCGGGGGGGCGGGCACCGGGGAGCTGTTTTTT; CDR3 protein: CASSPRASGGAGTGELFF